Following are 18 T cell receptor beta chains from one sample sequenced in a study of T-cell memory formation after mild COVID-19. A single record per CDR3 protein comes from TCRdb applying MiXCR to the 5' RACE reads. The sample yields more than 80,000 distinct CDR3 sequences, approximately 13% seen once. Sequenced input: PBMCs or a T cell subset sorted from them (not recorded which). The receptors were sampled from an adult woman who had mild COVID-19 (a few samples of this study predate the infection). Cell type and time point are not known.

The table lists this clonotype with a few counts. CDR3: CASSLPSRVNEQFF. CDR3 nucleotides: TGTGCCAGCAGCTTACCTTCAAGGGTCAATGAGCAGTTCTTC. The chain joins TRBV7-8 to TRBJ2-1; D gene unclear. Per germline, CDR1 SGHVS and CDR2 FQNEAQ. This CDR3 has 14 residues. Trimming took off 2 bases at V and 6 bases at J, with 11 bases between the two ends.

The chain is built from TRBV4-2 and TRBJ2-1; 13 positions match TRBD2. V gave up 4 bases and J gave up 7 bases; unmatched junction bases: 4. Germline V lookup: CDR1 LGHNA, CDR2 YNFKEQ. The CDR3 is 15 amino acids. The CDR3 nucleotides are TGTGCCAGCAGCCGGACTAGCGGGGGAGGGAATGAGCAGTTCTTC. Its translation: CASSRTSGGGNEQFF.

This clonotype was picked up a small number of times. This chain connects TRBV4-2 to TRBJ2-3, with 10 bases lining up with TRBD2. The germline V gene has CDR1 LGHNA and CDR2 YNFKEQ. V lost 7 bases and J lost 0; bases outside the gene matches: 7. This CDR3 spans 16 amino acids. The CDR3 region has the DNA TGTGCCAGCACTCAAACTAGCGGGGAGAGCACAGATACGCAGTATTTT. It translates to CASTQTSGESTDTQYF.

This clonotype was seen only a few times. This sequence joins TRBV6-6 and TRBJ2-1; TRBD2 agrees at 13 bases. Trimming cost V 0 bases and J 8 bases; bases outside gene matches: 7. The CDR3 has 17 amino acids. Germline values: CDR1 MNHNY, CDR2 SVGAGI (reference sequence). CDR3 sequence reads: CASSYSTSGGPEDEQFF. Here the CDR3 DNA reads TGTGCCAGCAGTTACTCGACTAGCGGGGGGCCAGAGGATGAGCAGTTCTTC.

V and J are TRBV6-2 or TRBV6-3 and TRBJ2-2; TRBD2 matches at 8 bases. Germline V gene sequence: CDR1 MNHEY, CDR2 SVGEGT. The CDR3 loop spans 17 amino acids. The J segment lost 1 base and the V segment lost 2 bases, leaving 6 bases of the junction unmatched. The CDR3 nucleotides read TGTGCCAGCAGTTACCTATCCAGCGGGGGGAACACCGGGGAGCTGTTTTTT. Protein product: CASSYLSSGGNTGELFF.

The chain combines TRBV11-2 with TRBJ1-1, with D uncertain. CDR1 and CDR2 (germline): SGHAT, FQNNGV. Trimming stripped 3 bases from V and 4 bases from J, with 9 bases between. The CDR3 is 13 amino acids. CDR3 sequence: CASSFIHGTEAFF. The CDR3 bases are TGTGCCAGCAGCTTTATACACGGCACTGAAGCTTTCTTT.

Only a few counts were recorded for this clonotype. V usage is TRBV24-1 and J usage is TRBJ2-5; a possible D gene is TRBD2 (5 bases). CDR3 length: 16 amino acids. Germline CDR1 is KGHDR and CDR2 is SFDVKD. The V and J ends lost 7 bases and 0 bases respectively, with 17 bases between them. The CDR3 here is CATSPREMRYQETQYF. The DNA for the CDR3 is TGTGCCACCAGCCCAAGGGAGATGAGGTACCAAGAGACCCAGTACTTC.

This clonotype showed up just a few times. The genes are TRBV24-1 and TRBJ2-1; the match to TRBD1 covers 10 bases. Germline V gene data show CDR1 as KGHDR and CDR2 as SFDVKD. V trimming: 3 bases; J trimming: 6 bases; junction bases outside the gene matches: 13. The CDR3 runs to 18 residues. CDR3 DNA sequence: TGTGCCACCAGTGATCTGTGGGGGGGACAGGGGTCCCCCAATGAGCAGTTCTTC. Residues: CATSDLWGGQGSPNEQFF.

This clonotype was counted a few times. This chain links TRBV12-3 or TRBV12-4 with TRBJ2-1; 7 bases map to TRBD2. There are 12 residues in the CDR3. V lost 11 bases, J lost 1 base, and 2 bases stayed unmatched. CDR3 nucleotides: TGTGCCGCGGGGGAATCCTACAATGAGCAGTTCTTC. Translation: CAAGESYNEQFF.

The CDR3 coding sequence is TGTGCCAGCAGCGACGGACCCAGGGGACCCTCCTACGAGCAGTACTTC. The encoded protein is CASSDGPRGPSYEQYF. J is TRBJ2-7 and V is TRBV7-9, with a possible D match to TRBD1 (6 bases). The V end was cut by 5 bases, the J end by 0 bases, with 17 bases between. Germline lookup yields CDR1 SEHNR and CDR2 FQNEAQ (reference sequence). CDR3 length: 16 amino acids.

The chain joins TRBV5-6 to TRBJ1-2, with 7 bases fitting TRBD1. V dropped 5 bases and J dropped 4; count of bases not matched to a gene: 11. Germline CDR1 reads SGHDT; CDR2 reads YYEEEE. There are 15 residues in the CDR3. For the CDR3, the DNA is TGTGCCAGCAGTGTGGGTGGCAGGGGGGCCTATGGCTACACCTTC. Its translation is CASSVGGRGAYGYTF.

This clonotype came up a few times. J is TRBJ2-7 and V is TRBV7-2; tentatively, D is TRBD2 (5 bases). Per the germline V gene, CDR1 is SGHTA and CDR2 is FQGNSA. This CDR3 spans 14 amino acids. The V and J ends lost 0 bases and 5 bases respectively, with 11 bases between them. The CDR3 here is CASSLAGVTHEQYF. The CDR3 DNA sequence: TGTGCCAGCAGCTTAGCGGGAGTCACCCACGAGCAGTACTTC.

This rearrangement joins TRBV4-1 to TRBJ2-1, with 12 bases matching TRBD2. Germline V gene data show CDR1 as MGHRA and CDR2 as YSYEKL. Trimming removed 1 base from V and 7 bases from J; junction bases left unmatched: 8. CDR3 length: 17 amino acids. The CDR3 region is CASSQVMASGGVNEQFF. The CDR3 DNA reads TGCGCCAGCAGCCAAGTCATGGCTAGCGGGGGGGTGAATGAGCAGTTCTTC.

V usage is TRBV7-9 and J usage is TRBJ2-7; D call uncertain. The CDR3 has 14 amino acids. Trimming took 5 bases from V and 0 from J, leaving 11 bases between them. Germline lookup yields CDR1 SEHNR and CDR2 FQNEAQ (reference sequence). As DNA, the CDR3 is TGTGCCAGCAGCGGGGAAGAGAGCTCCTACGAGCAGTACTTC. The encoded protein is CASSGEESSYEQYF.

This clonotype was seen only a few times. The chain carries TRBV6-5 and TRBJ2-2, with D unresolved. Germline V CDR1 and CDR2: MNHEY, SVGAGI. CDR3 size: 16 residues. Trimming left V 3 bases short and J 2 bases short, with 13 bases between. CDR3 loop: CASSYVWTINTGELFF. The CDR3 DNA reads TGTGCCAGCAGTTATGTTTGGACGATAAACACCGGGGAGCTGTTTTTT.

This clonotype was counted only a few times. This chain links TRBV12-3 or TRBV12-4 with TRBJ1-1; maybe TRBD1 (6 bases). This CDR3 has 14 amino acids. V lost 3 bases and J lost 4, with 12 bases in between. In DNA form, the CDR3 reads TGTGCCAGCAGTTTTGGGGGGCGCGGCACTGAAGCTTTCTTT. Translation gives CASSFGGRGTEAFF.

In its sample, this clonotype was seen a few times. The chain combines TRBV12-3 or TRBV12-4 with TRBJ2-1, with unresolved D. The CDR3 loop spans 15 amino acids. V lost 5 bases and J 0 bases, leaving 11 bases between the germline ends. The CDR3 sequence is CASSTDGRSYNEQFF. The CDR3, as DNA: TGTGCCAGCAGTACCGACGGCCGCTCCTACAATGAGCAGTTCTTC.

In its sample, this clonotype was seen a few times. The J gene is TRBJ1-1, the V gene TRBV12-3 or TRBV12-4; D gene ambiguous. This CDR3 contains 14 residues. The ends were cut back, 5 bases at V and 6 bases at J, with 16 bases in the middle. CDR3 sequence: CASSTFGAISEAFF. CDR3 nucleotide sequence: TGTGCCAGCAGTACCTTCGGAGCGATCTCTGAAGCTTTCTTT.